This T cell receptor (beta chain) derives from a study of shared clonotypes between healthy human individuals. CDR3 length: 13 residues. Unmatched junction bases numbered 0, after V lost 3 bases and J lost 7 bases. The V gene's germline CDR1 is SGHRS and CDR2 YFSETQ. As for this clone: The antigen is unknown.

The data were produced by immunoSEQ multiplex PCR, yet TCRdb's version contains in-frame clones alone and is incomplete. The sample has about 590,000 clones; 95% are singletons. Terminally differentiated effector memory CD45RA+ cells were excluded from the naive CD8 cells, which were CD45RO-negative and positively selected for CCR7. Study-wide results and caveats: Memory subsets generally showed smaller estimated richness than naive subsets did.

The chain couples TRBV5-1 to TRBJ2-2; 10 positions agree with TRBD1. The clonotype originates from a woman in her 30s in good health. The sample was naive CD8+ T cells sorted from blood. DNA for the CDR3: TGCGCCAGCAGCTGGACAGGGGGCGGGGAGCTGTTTTTT. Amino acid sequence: CASSWTGGGELFF.